A selection of T cell receptor beta chains follows, all from one sample in a study of blood T cell repertoires in COVID-19. Libraries were prepared by immunoSEQ multiplex PCR; TCRdb keeps only in-frame clonotypes and omits some of them. The sample consists of around 130,000 clones, 65% to 90% of them appearing once. The sample taken for sequencing was peripheral blood. Receptors were obtained from a man in his fifties or sixties with acute or convalescent COVID-19. CDR3s include the opening cysteine and the closing phenylalanine or tryptophan. Each record gives: D gene, clone size, J gene, V gene, CDR3 protein, CDR3 DNA. D genes are given only for firm matches. Clone size appears in some rows only: once, few, many, or a class for an expanded clone.

TRBD2,-,TRBJ2-3,TRBV19,CASRGLAGSTDTQYF,TGTGCCAGCCGTGGACTAGCGGGGAGCACAGATACGCAGTATTTT
-,-,TRBJ2-1,TRBV4-2,CASSQVGYGGEQFF,TGTGCCAGCAGCCAAGTGGGGTACGGAGGGGAGCAGTTCTTC
-,few,TRBJ2-2,TRBV11-3,CASSGGQGLTGELFF,TGTGCCAGCAGCGGGGGTCAGGGGCTTACCGGGGAGCTGTTTTTT
-,-,TRBJ2-5,TRBV18,CASSPSRGKETQYF,TGTGCCAGCTCACCCTCCCGGGGGAAGGAGACCCAGTACTTC
-,-,TRBJ1-2,TRBV5-1,CASGPGFEGGGYTF,TGCGCCAGCGGCCCGGGCTTCGAAGGAGGGGGCTACACCTTC
TRBD2,-,TRBJ2-1,TRBV6-5,CATTSVYNEQFF,TGTGCCACGACTAGCGTATACAATGAGCAGTTCTTC
-,-,TRBJ2-7,TRBV5-1,CASSVGTSAYEQYF,TGCGCCAGCAGCGTCGGGACATCTGCCTACGAGCAGTACTTC
-,-,TRBJ2-5,TRBV6-5,CASRSTGRETQYF,TGTGCCAGCAGAAGTACAGGGCGGGAGACCCAGTACTTC
TRBD2,-,TRBJ2-7,TRBV28,CASSLVGLAGNYYEQYF,TGTGCCAGCAGTTTAGTCGGACTAGCGGGAAATTACTACGAGCAGTACTTC
-,-,TRBJ1-1,TRBV20-1,CSASNSLNTEAFF,TGCAGTGCTAGTAACAGCTTGAACACTGAAGCTTTCTTT
TRBD2,-,TRBJ2-1,TRBV3-1/TRBV3-2,CASSPGLAVDNEQFF,TGTGCCAGCAGCCCCGGGCTAGCGGTCGACAATGAGCAGTTCTTC
-,-,TRBJ2-5,TRBV6-5,CASSYVAEETQYF,TGTGCCAGCAGTTACGTGGCGGAAGAGACCCAGTACTTC
-,-,TRBJ1-1,TRBV30,CAWSEGVNTEAFF,TGTGCCTGGAGTGAGGGGGTGAACACTGAAGCTTTCTTT
TRBD1,-,TRBJ2-7,TRBV19,CASKSGQGLYEQYF,TGTGCCTCGAAATCCGGACAGGGGCTCTACGAGCAGTACTTC
-,-,TRBJ1-3,TRBV9,CASSTRDIGNTIYF,TGTGCCAGCAGCACTCGGGACATTGGAAACACCATATATTTT
-,-,TRBJ2-7,TRBV30,CAWSWGRGYEQYF,TGTGCCTGGAGTTGGGGCAGGGGTTACGAGCAGTACTTC
TRBD2,-,TRBJ2-2,TRBV14,CASSPGASGSIGELFF,TGTGCCAGCAGCCCTGGGGCTAGCGGGAGTATCGGGGAGCTGTTTTTT
-,-,TRBJ2-1,TRBV11-3,CASSLGWSHNEQFF,TGTGCCAGCAGCTTAGGGTGGAGCCACAATGAGCAGTTCTTC
TRBD1,-,TRBJ1-1,TRBV25-1,CASSRTGPYTEAFF,TGTGCCAGCAGTAGGACAGGGCCGTACACTGAAGCTTTCTTT
-,-,TRBJ1-4,TRBV5-1,CASSDPGSGEKLFF,TGCGCCAGCAGCGATCCGGGGTCGGGAGAAAAACTGTTTTTT
TRBD1,-,TRBJ1-6,TRBV5-1,CASSVGQGQSPLHF,TGCGCCAGCAGCGTAGGACAGGGGCAGTCACCCCTCCACTTT
-,few,TRBJ1-1,TRBV19,CASRPDINSMPAFF,TGTGCCAGTAGACCTGATATTAACTCAATGCCAGCTTTCTTT
TRBD1,-,TRBJ1-6,TRBV7-9,CASSPPGTGGSPLHF,TGTGCCAGCAGCCCGCCAGGGACAGGGGGATCACCCCTCCACTTT
-,-,TRBJ1-5,TRBV24-1,CATSSGLGGNQPQHF,TGTGCCACCAGTTCGGGCCTAGGGGGCAATCAGCCCCAGCATTTT
-,-,TRBJ1-2,TRBV10-2,CASSESPDYGYTF,TGCGCCAGCAGTGAGTCTCCCGACTATGGCTACACCTTC
-,-,TRBJ1-5,TRBV18,CASSPQWQSNQPQHF,TGTGCCAGCTCACCACAGTGGCAGAGCAATCAGCCCCAGCATTTT
-,-,TRBJ1-4,TRBV15,CATSRDAPDKNEKLFF,TGTGCCACCAGCAGAGATGCCCCCGACAAGAATGAAAAACTGTTTTTT
TRBD2,-,TRBJ2-4,TRBV2,CASSERGLEGLAKNIQYF,TGTGCCAGCAGTGAACGTGGACTAGAGGGTTTGGCCAAAAACATTCAGTACTTC
TRBD2,-,TRBJ2-7,TRBV7-3,CASSSSSGASYEQYF,TGTGCCAGCAGCTCATCTAGCGGGGCCTCCTACGAGCAGTACTTC
-,-,TRBJ2-2,TRBV25-1,CASTLVAGELFF,TGTGCCAGCACACTAGTAGCCGGGGAGCTGTTTTTT
-,once,TRBJ1-1,TRBV30,CAWRTGLTGLREAFF,TGTGCCTGGAGGACGGGGCTAACAGGGCTTCGGGAAGCTTTCTTT
-,-,TRBJ2-1,TRBV27,CASNGLYNEQFF,TGTGCCAGCAACGGACTGTACAATGAGCAGTTCTTC
-,-,TRBJ1-2,TRBV7-9,CASSLEGTLNYGYTF,TGTGCCAGCAGCTTAGAGGGGACACTGAACTATGGCTACACCTTC
TRBD1,-,TRBJ2-2,TRBV10-2,CASSEPTGLDTGELFF,TGCGCCAGCAGTGAACCGACAGGGCTAGACACCGGGGAGCTGTTTTTT